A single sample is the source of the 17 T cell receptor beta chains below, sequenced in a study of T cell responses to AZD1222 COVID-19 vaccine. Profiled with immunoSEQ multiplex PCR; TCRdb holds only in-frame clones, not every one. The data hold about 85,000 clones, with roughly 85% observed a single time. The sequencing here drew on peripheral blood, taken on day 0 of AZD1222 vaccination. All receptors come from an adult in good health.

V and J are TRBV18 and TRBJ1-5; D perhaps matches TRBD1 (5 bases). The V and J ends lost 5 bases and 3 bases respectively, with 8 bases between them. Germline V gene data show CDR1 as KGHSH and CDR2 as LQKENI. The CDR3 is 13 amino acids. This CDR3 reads CASSSGSNQPQHF. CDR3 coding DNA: TGTGCCAGCTCATCAGGGTCCAATCAGCCCCAGCATTTT.

CDR3 DNA: TGTGCCAGCAACGGGAACTCCTACGAGCAGTACTTC. It yields the protein CASNGNSYEQYF. The chain couples TRBV7-9 to TRBJ2-7; weak D call: TRBD2 (5 bases). This CDR3 spans 12 amino acids. V shed 7 bases and J shed 0 bases, with 7 bases lying between them. The germline CDR1 and CDR2 sequences are SEHNR and FQNEAQ (reference sequence).

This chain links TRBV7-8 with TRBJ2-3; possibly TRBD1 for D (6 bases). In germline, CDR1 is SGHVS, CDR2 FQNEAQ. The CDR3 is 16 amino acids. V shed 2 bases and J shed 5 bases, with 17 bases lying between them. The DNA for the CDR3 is TGTGCCAGCAGCTTATCTCACGGCCAGGGGCGAGATACGCAGTATTTT. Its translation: CASSLSHGQGRDTQYF.

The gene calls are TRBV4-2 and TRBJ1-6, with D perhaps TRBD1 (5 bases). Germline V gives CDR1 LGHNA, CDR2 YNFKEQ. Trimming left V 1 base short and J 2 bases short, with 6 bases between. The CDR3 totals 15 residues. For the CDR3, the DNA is TGTGCCAGCAGCCAAGCGGACACCTATAATTCACCCCTCCACTTT. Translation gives CASSQADTYNSPLHF.

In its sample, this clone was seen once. CDR3 coding DNA: TGTGCCAGCAGACAACAGGGAAATGAGCAGTTCTTC. This encodes CASRQQGNEQFF. V is TRBV12-3 or TRBV12-4 and J is TRBJ2-1; maybe TRBD1 (6 bases). The ends were cut back, 6 bases at V and 7 bases at J, with 10 bases in the middle. This CDR3 has 12 residues.

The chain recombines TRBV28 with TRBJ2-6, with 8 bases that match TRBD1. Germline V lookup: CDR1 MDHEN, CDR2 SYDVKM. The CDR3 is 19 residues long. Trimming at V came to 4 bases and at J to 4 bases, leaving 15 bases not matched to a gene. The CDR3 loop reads CASSSTPGQADLGANVLTF. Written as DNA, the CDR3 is TGTGCCAGCAGTTCGACACCGGGACAGGCCGATTTGGGGGCCAACGTCCTGACTTTC.

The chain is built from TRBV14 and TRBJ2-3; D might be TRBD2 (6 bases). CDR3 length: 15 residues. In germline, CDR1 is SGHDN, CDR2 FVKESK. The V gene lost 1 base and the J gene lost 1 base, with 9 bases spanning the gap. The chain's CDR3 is CASSQASSGTDTQYF. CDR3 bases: TGTGCCAGCAGCCAAGCTTCTAGCGGCACAGATACGCAGTATTTT.

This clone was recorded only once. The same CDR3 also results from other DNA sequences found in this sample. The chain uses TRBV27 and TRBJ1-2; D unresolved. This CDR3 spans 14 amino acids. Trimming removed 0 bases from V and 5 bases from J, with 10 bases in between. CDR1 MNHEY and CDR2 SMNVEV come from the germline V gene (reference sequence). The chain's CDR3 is CASSLSRRNYGYTF. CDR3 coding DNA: TGTGCCAGCAGTTTATCCCGGAGAAATTATGGCTACACCTTC.

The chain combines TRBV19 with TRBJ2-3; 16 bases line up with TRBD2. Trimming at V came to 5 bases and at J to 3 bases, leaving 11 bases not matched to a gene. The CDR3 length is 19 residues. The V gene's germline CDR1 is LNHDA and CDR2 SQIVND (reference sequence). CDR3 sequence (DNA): TGTGCCAGTAGTTTGGGACTAGCGGGAGGGTCCTCGACTACAGATACGCAGTATTTT. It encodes CASSLGLAGGSSTTDTQYF.

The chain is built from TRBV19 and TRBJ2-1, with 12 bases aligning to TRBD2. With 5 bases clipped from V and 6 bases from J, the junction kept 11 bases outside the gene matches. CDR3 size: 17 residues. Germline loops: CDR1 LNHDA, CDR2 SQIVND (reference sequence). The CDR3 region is CASSVNLAGGVGNEQFF. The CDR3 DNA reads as TGTGCCAGTAGTGTAAATCTAGCGGGAGGGGTAGGCAATGAGCAGTTCTTC.

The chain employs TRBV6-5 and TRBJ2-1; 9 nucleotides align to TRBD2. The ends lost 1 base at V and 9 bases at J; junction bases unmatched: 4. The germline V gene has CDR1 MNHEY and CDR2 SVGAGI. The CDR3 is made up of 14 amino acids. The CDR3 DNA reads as TGTGCCAGCAGTTACTGCGCGGGAGGGTGTGAGCAGTTCTTC. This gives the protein CASSYCAGGCEQFF.

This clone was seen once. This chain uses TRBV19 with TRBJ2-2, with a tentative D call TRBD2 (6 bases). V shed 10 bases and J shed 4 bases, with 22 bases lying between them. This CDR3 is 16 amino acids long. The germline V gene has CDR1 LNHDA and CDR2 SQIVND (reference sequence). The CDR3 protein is CATSFGGSGSTGELFF. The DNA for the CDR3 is TGTGCCACCTCATTTGGGGGGAGCGGAAGCACCGGGGAGCTGTTTTTT.

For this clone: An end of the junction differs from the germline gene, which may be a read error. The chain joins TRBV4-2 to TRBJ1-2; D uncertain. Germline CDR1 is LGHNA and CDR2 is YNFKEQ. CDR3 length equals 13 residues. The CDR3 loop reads CASSQDWRIGYTF. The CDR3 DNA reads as TGTGCCAGCAGTCAAGATTGGAGGATTGGCTACACCTTC.

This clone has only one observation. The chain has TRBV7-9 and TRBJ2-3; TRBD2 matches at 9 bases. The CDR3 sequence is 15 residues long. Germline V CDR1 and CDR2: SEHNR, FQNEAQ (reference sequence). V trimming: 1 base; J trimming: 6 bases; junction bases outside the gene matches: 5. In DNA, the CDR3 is TGTGCCAGCAGCTTAGTAGCGGGAGAGATGGATACGCAGTATTTT. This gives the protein CASSLVAGEMDTQYF. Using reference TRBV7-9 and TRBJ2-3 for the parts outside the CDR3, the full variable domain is DTGVSQNPRHKITKRGQNVTFRCDPISEHNRLYWYRQTLGQGPEFLTYFQNEAQLEKSRLLSDRFSAERPKGSFSTLEIQRTEQGDSAMYLCASSLVAGEMDTQYFGPGTRLTVL.

In nucleotides, the CDR3 is TGTGCCAGCAGCTGGGACAACCAAGAGACCCAGTACTTC. It specifies CASSWDNQETQYF. The rearrangement links TRBV5-4 to TRBJ2-5; possibly TRBD1 for D (6 bases). V gave up 3 bases and J gave up 0 bases, with 6 bases separating them. Germline V gene lookup returns CDR1 SGHNT and CDR2 YYREEE (reference sequence). This CDR3 has 13 residues.

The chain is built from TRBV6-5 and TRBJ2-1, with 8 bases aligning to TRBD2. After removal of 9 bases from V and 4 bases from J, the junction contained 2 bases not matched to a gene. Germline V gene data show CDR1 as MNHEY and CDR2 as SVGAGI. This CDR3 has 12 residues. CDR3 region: CASTGGYNEQFF. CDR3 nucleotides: TGTGCCAGTACGGGGGGGTACAATGAGCAGTTCTTC.

In nucleotides, the CDR3 is TGTGCCAGCAGTTACCAAGCGGGAGATTACAATGAGCAGTTCTTC. Translation: CASSYQAGDYNEQFF. The V call is TRBV6-5, the J call TRBJ2-1; 8 nucleotides agree with TRBD2. The CDR3 extends over 15 amino acids. Per germline, CDR1 MNHEY and CDR2 SVGAGI. V gave up 2 bases and J gave up 4 bases; unmatched junction bases: 4.